These 8 T cell receptor beta chains were sequenced from one sample in a study of blood T cells in healthy people across ages. It was with a sample-barcoded 5' primer and a J-beta primer mix that a second PCR of about 7 to 12 cycles was run. TCRdb used MiXCR to reprocess the 5' RACE reads, holding one entry per CDR3 protein. The data contain roughly 900,000 distinct CDR3 sequences, 40% to 60% of them singletons. Sample: blood. The receptors stem from a man younger than 40 in good health.

This rearrangement joins TRBV6-2 or TRBV6-3 to TRBJ2-7, with TRBD1 identical over 9 bases. CDR1 MNHEY and CDR2 SVGEGT come from the germline V gene. The V segment lost 7 bases and the J segment 5 bases; nucleotides outside the gene matches: 21. CDR3 length: 18 amino acids. CDR3 residues: CASTVDRGDFLGGDEQYF. The CDR3 nucleotides are TGTGCCAGCACCGTGGACAGGGGCGACTTCTTGGGTGGCGACGAGCAGTACTTC.

The rearrangement uses TRBV4-3 and TRBJ2-7; D could derive from TRBD1 or TRBD2 (5 bases each). The CDR3 length is 13 residues. Trimming stripped 0 bases from V and 9 bases from J, with 12 bases between. CDR1 and CDR2 from the germline V gene are LGHNA and YSLEER. CDR3 amino acids: CASSQDQVRGQYF. The CDR3 coding sequence is TGCGCCAGCAGCCAAGACCAGGTGAGGGGGCAGTACTTC.

The table lists this clonotype with a few counts. As DNA, the CDR3 is TGCAGTGCTAACGGGGTTGGCGACTATGGCTACACCTTC. Translating it yields CSANGVGDYGYTF. The genes are TRBV20-1 and TRBJ1-2; unclear D gene. The germline CDR1 and CDR2 sequences are DFQATT and SNEGSKA (reference sequence). The CDR3 totals 13 residues. Trimming took off 4 bases at V and 3 bases at J, with 12 bases between the two ends.

This chain joins TRBV20-1 and TRBJ2-4; no definite D call. Germline V gene data show CDR1 as DFQATT and CDR2 as SNEGSKA (reference sequence). The CDR3 runs to 13 residues. Trimming took off 7 bases at V and 0 bases at J, with 10 bases between the two ends. CDR3 sequence: CSVQDLAKNIQYF. The DNA of the CDR3 is TGCAGTGTCCAGGATCTAGCCAAAAACATTCAGTACTTC.

The chain combines TRBV2 with TRBJ2-4; the D call may be TRBD1 or TRBD2 (5 bases each). Between the trimmed V and J ends, which lost 6 bases and 13 bases, there was a span of 13 bases. Germline V lookup: CDR1 SNHLY, CDR2 FYNNEI. CDR3 length equals 11 residues. CDR3 sequence reads: CASRGEYGQYF. The CDR3, as DNA: TGTGCCAGCAGAGGGGAGTACGGGCAGTACTTC.

This chain connects TRBV12-3 or TRBV12-4 to TRBJ2-1; the D call may be TRBD1 or TRBD2 (5 bases each). V dropped 6 bases and J dropped 8 bases, with 14 bases sitting between them. The CDR3 totals 13 residues. The CDR3 DNA reads as TGTGCCAGCAGCCCCACGGGGCAGCATGAGCAGTTCTTC. Translation: CASSPTGQHEQFF.

The chain joins TRBV5-1 to TRBJ1-4; 7 positions agree with TRBD1. The CDR3 is 16 amino acids. The germline V gene encodes CDR1 SGHRS and CDR2 YFSETQ. Trimming took 5 bases from V and 0 from J; bases not matched to a gene: 7. CDR3 residues: CASRPTGVTTNEKLFF. The CDR3 bases are TGCGCCAGCAGGCCTACAGGGGTTACAACTAATGAAAAACTGTTTTTT. The whole variable domain, filled in from reference TRBV5-1 and TRBJ1-4, reads KAGVTQTPRYLIKTRGQQVTLSCSPISGHRSVSWYQQTPGQGLQFLFEYFSETQRNKGNFPGRFSGRQFSNSRSEMNVSTLELGDSALYLCASRPTGVTTNEKLFFGSGTQLSVL.

This clonotype showed up just a few times. The chain combines TRBV6-5 with TRBJ2-3; no definite D call. Trimming shortened V by 5 bases and J by 4 bases, and 19 bases separated the two germline ends. The length of the CDR3 is 16 residues. Germline V gene lookup returns CDR1 MNHEY and CDR2 SVGAGI. DNA for the CDR3: TGTGCCAGCAGTCCAACAGCCGCGGTCGGGCCAGATACGCAGTATTTT. Translating it yields CASSPTAAVGPDTQYF.